What follows is one T cell receptor (beta chain) and its context. This record comes from a study of blood T cell repertoires in COVID-19. Study context: COVID-19 samples, acute and convalescent, were from the United States, Italy and Spain.

The germline V and J ends were trimmed by 5 bases and 0 bases, with 13 bases remaining between them. The CDR3 runs 16 residues. The V gene's germline CDR1 is SEHNR and CDR2 FQNEAQ (reference sequence). Seattle researchers signed up patients amid active infection and tracked them longitudinally. How the authors handled the data: Quantification of nucleated cells was approximated via reference gene primer amplification. Profiled with immunoSEQ multiplex PCR; TCRdb holds only in-frame clones, not every one. The D gene and trimming were derived from the DNA, and the V and J assignments and clone size from that table. The sample consists of around 140,000 clones, about 87% of them appearing once.

The clonotype originates from a human donor with COVID-19, enrolled during active disease. The donor label of this sample is uncertain. The chain employs TRBV7-9 and TRBJ1-4, with D perhaps TRBD1 (6 bases). The sequencing sample was made of peripheral blood. The chain's CDR3 is CASSPAWDTTNEKLFF. The DNA for the CDR3 is TGTGCCAGCAGCCCTGCCTGGGACACAACTAATGAAAAACTGTTTTTT.